Presented here are 25 T cell receptor beta chains from one specimen sequenced in a study of blood T cells in healthy people across ages. Together with a sample-barcoded 5' primer, a J-beta primer mix was included in a second PCR lasting 7 to 11 cycles. TCRdb used MiXCR to reprocess the 5' RACE reads, holding one entry per CDR3 protein. The repertoire has 700,000 or so distinct CDR3 sequences, around 43% of them found once; the top ten carry 30%. The sample consisted of blood. These receptors all stem from a man older than 75 in good health.

This sequence joins TRBV20-1 and TRBJ1-4, with D possibly TRBD1 on 5 matching bases. V lost 4 bases and J lost 4, with 16 bases in between. This CDR3 has 15 amino acids. The germline V gene encodes CDR1 DFQATT and CDR2 SNEGSKA (reference sequence). The CDR3 region has the DNA TGCAGTGCTACTGACCCGGGACGGAGTAATGAAAAACTGTTTTTT. This codes for CSATDPGRSNEKLFF.

The chain employs TRBV28 and TRBJ2-5, with D possibly matching TRBD1 (6 bases). TRBJ2-7 matches the DNA end more closely, so the J call is doubtful. CDR3 size: 14 residues. Germline V gene data show CDR1 as MDHEN and CDR2 as SYDVKM. DNA for the CDR3: TGTGCCAGCAGTTTTCGGGACATCCCTACCGAGCAGTACTTC. This gives the protein CASSFRDIPTEQYF.

Of note for this clonotype: A clone one base away is much larger, so this may be a read error. V is TRBV5-6 and J is TRBJ2-7, with unresolved D. V lost 1 base and J lost 0, with 11 bases in between. Germline CDR1 SGHDT, CDR2 YYEEEE. The CDR3 is made up of 15 amino acids. CDR3 sequence (DNA): TGTGCCAGCAGCTTGATGGTGCAGAGCTCCTACGAGCAGTACTTC. This sequence encodes CASSLMVQSSYEQYF.

On this clonotype: A much larger clone is a single base away; this may be a read error. The chain combines TRBV2 with TRBJ2-3; TRBD1 aligns across 8 bases. From germline, CDR1 is SNHLY and CDR2 FYNNEI. This CDR3 has 14 residues. CDR3 sequence (DNA): TGTGCCAGCGGTGAGCAGGGGGCGACAGATACGCAGTATTTT. The encoded protein is CASGEQGATDTQYF.

The chain is built from TRBV18 and TRBJ2-7; D is perhaps TRBD1 (6 bases). Germline loops: CDR1 KGHSH, CDR2 LQKENI. The CDR3 extends over 13 amino acids. Trimming took off 5 bases at V and 0 bases at J, with 8 bases between the two ends. The CDR3 DNA reads TGTGCCAGCTCAGGACAGTACTCCTACGAGCAGTACTTC. Its protein is CASSGQYSYEQYF.

This chain links TRBV15 with TRBJ2-3, with D perhaps matching TRBD2 (6 bases). The CDR3 is made up of 16 amino acids. Per the germline V gene, CDR1 is LNHNV and CDR2 is YYDKDF (reference sequence). Trimming cost V 0 bases and J 0 bases, with 10 bases left between them. The CDR3 spells CATSRDRGASTDTQYF. The CDR3 nucleotides are TGTGCCACCAGCAGAGATCGCGGGGCTAGCACAGATACGCAGTATTTT.

This clonotype was counted only a few times. The genes are TRBV6-2 or TRBV6-3 and TRBJ1-6; D unresolved. V shed 8 bases and J shed 8 bases, with 13 bases lying between them. From germline, CDR1 is MNHEY and CDR2 SVGEGT. The CDR3 has 13 residues. The DNA of the CDR3 is TGTGCCAGCGGTTTTGAGCCGGATTCACCCCTCCACTTT. Amino acids: CASGFEPDSPLHF.

CDR3 DNA: TGTGCCAGCAGCCAAGATGGGGGCGTACAGTGGATCAATGAGCAGTTCTTC. This encodes CASSQDGGVQWINEQFF. The V call is TRBV14, the J call TRBJ2-1; the D gene is possibly TRBD1 (6 bases). The CDR3 is made up of 17 amino acids. Trimming removed 0 bases from V and 6 bases from J, with 18 bases in between. The germline V gene encodes CDR1 SGHDN and CDR2 FVKESK.

This clonotype was counted once. The rearrangement links TRBV6-1 to TRBJ2-5; TRBD1 matches 8 bases. The trim removed 1 base at V and 9 bases at J, leaving 7 bases unmatched. This CDR3 is built from 14 residues. Germline CDR1 reads MNHNS; CDR2 reads SASEGT. The DNA for the CDR3 is TGTGCCAGCAGTGAAGGGACAGGGTGGATGGCCCAGTACTTC. Protein: CASSEGTGWMAQYF.

There are a few counts of this clonotype. The rearrangement links TRBV4-3 to TRBJ2-3, with a weak D call TRBD2 (6 bases). CDR1 is LGHNA and CDR2 is YSLEER in the germline V gene. The CDR3 has 16 amino acids. The V end was cut by 0 bases, the J end by 3 bases, with 13 bases between. CDR3 in DNA: TGCGCCAGCAGCCAAGACTGGCGGGACCTAACAGATACGCAGTATTTT. The encoded protein is CASSQDWRDLTDTQYF.

This clonotype has just a few counts. The CDR3 here is CASSGQVATNEKLFF. In DNA, the CDR3 is TGTGCCAGCAGCGGCCAGGTTGCAACTAATGAAAAACTGTTTTTT. The chain employs TRBV7-2 and TRBJ1-4; D is unclear. The germline gives CDR1 SGHTA, CDR2 FQGNSA. The CDR3 runs 15 residues. V dropped 5 bases and J dropped 0 bases, with 10 bases sitting between them.

This clonotype was found a few times. V gene TRBV7-2 combines with J gene TRBJ2-7; D may match TRBD1 or TRBD2 (5 bases each). Trimming stripped 1 base from V and 3 bases from J, with 19 bases between. Germline assignment: CDR1 SGHTA and CDR2 FQGNSA. This CDR3 spans 17 amino acids. CDR3 protein: CASSLVTRLGTNYEQYF. As DNA, the CDR3 is TGTGCCAGCAGCTTAGTTACACGGCTAGGGACGAACTACGAGCAGTACTTC.

The chain combines TRBV11-2 with TRBJ2-5, with TRBD2 matching 7 bases. Germline assignment: CDR1 SGHAT and CDR2 FQNNGV. CDR3 length: 16 residues. The V gene end was trimmed by 5 bases and the J gene end by 5 bases; junction bases not matched to a gene: 14. CDR3 DNA: TGTGCCAGCAGCCTAGTTCGGGGGGTGGCAAGGGAGACCCAGTACTTC. This gives the protein CASSLVRGVARETQYF.

This clonotype was found a few times. The rearrangement uses TRBV12-3 or TRBV12-4 and TRBJ2-7, with no clear D. This CDR3 contains 17 residues. Trimming took 2 bases from V and 3 from J, leaving 20 bases between them. CDR3 in amino acids: CASSLSDSLVRFYEQYF. The CDR3 DNA reads TGTGCCAGCAGTTTAAGTGACTCGCTGGTGAGGTTCTACGAGCAGTACTTC.

The V gene is TRBV20-1, the J gene TRBJ2-7; D is ambiguous. Matching the DNA end better, TRBJ2-5 makes the J call doubtful. There are 13 residues in the CDR3. Germline lookup yields CDR1 DFQATT and CDR2 SNEGSKA (reference sequence). CDR3 nucleotides: TGCAGTGCTATAACTACCTATCAAGAGACCCAGTACTTC. This translates into CSAITTYQETQYF.

This clonotype was recorded only once. One end of the junction does not line up with germline, which may come from a read error. V usage is TRBV19 and J usage is TRBJ2-7; D may correspond to TRBD1 or TRBD2 (5 bases each). There are 14 residues in the CDR3. Germline lookup yields CDR1 LNHDA and CDR2 SQIVND (reference sequence). CDR3 in DNA: TGTACCAGTAGTATCCGGGACGGCCTCTACGAGCAGTACTTC. This gives the protein CTSSIRDGLYEQYF.

The V call is TRBV18, the J call TRBJ2-5; the D gene is possibly TRBD1 (5 bases). This CDR3 comprises 15 residues. Germline values: CDR1 KGHSH, CDR2 LQKENI. Trimming took 2 bases from V and 1 from J, leaving 11 bases between them. Here the CDR3 DNA reads TGTGCCAGCTCACCAAACAGGAATCCCCAAGAGACCCAGTACTTC. This sequence encodes CASSPNRNPQETQYF.

This clonotype has more than one count but fewer than ten. The chain has TRBV6-4 and TRBJ2-1, with TRBD2 as a possible D gene (6 bases). The CDR3 is made up of 16 amino acids. CDR1 MRHNA and CDR2 SNTAGT come from the germline V gene. V was cut by 5 bases and J by 1 base, with 15 bases left in between. The CDR3 region is CASSQSGSGSYNEQFF. In DNA, the CDR3 is TGTGCCAGCAGTCAATCCGGGAGTGGGTCCTACAATGAGCAGTTCTTC.

In this sample, this clonotype turned up many times. This chain uses TRBV7-6 with TRBJ2-7; the D gene is possibly TRBD2 (5 bases). The CDR3 has 12 residues. Per the germline V gene, CDR1 is SGHVS and CDR2 is FNYEAQ. V was trimmed by 7 bases and J by 0 bases, leaving 7 bases between them. CDR3: CASTSSSYEQYF. The CDR3 DNA is TGTGCCAGCACTAGCTCCTCCTACGAGCAGTACTTC.

This chain connects TRBV12-3 or TRBV12-4 to TRBJ2-5; either TRBD1 or TRBD2 may fit D (5 bases each). Near its end, the DNA agrees better with TRBJ2-7, so the J call may be wrong. The CDR3 covers 15 residues. Here the CDR3 reads CASSLSSGRDHEQYF. The CDR3 nucleotides read TGTGCCAGCAGTTTAAGTTCTGGCAGGGACCACGAGCAGTACTTC.

On this clonotype: A read error is possible here, since a much larger clone lies one base away. J is TRBJ2-7 and V is TRBV25-1; TRBD2 matches 11 bases. The J call may be wrong; the DNA end is better matched by TRBJ2-5. Germline V gives CDR1 MGHDK, CDR2 SYGVNS. CDR3 length: 15 residues. The CDR3 nucleotides read TGTGCCAGCAAAGAGACTAGCGGGATAAGGGCGACCCAGTACTTC. Translating it yields CASKETSGIRATQYF.

CDR3 nucleotides: TGTGCCAGCAGTCCTCGGGCCAGGGGAGAGACCCAGTACTTC. Protein: CASSPRARGETQYF. The rearrangement joins TRBV27 to TRBJ2-5; tentative D call: TRBD1 (6 bases). CDR3 length equals 14 residues. Germline lookup yields CDR1 MNHEY and CDR2 SMNVEV (reference sequence). V was clipped by 5 bases and J by 4 bases, with 14 bases between them.

This chain connects TRBV30 to TRBJ2-5, with D possibly TRBD1 on 6 matching bases. Germline-derived CDR1 and CDR2 are GTSNPN and SVGIG (reference sequence). The CDR3 runs 14 residues. With 1 base removed from V and 2 bases from J, the gap between germline ends came to 11 bases. As DNA, the CDR3 is TGTGCCTGGAGTGGGGGACAACCACAAGAGACCCAGTACTTC. Its protein is CAWSGGQPQETQYF.

The chain links TRBV12-3 or TRBV12-4 to TRBJ2-5; 11 bases line up with TRBD2. With V trimmed by 6 bases and J by 5 bases, 14 bases remained unmatched. The CDR3 spans 17 residues. The CDR3, as DNA: TGTGCCAGCAGCCCTACTAGCGGGGGCCCCACTTGGGAGACCCAGTACTTC. Residues: CASSPTSGGPTWETQYF.

This clonotype was recorded once. V usage is TRBV12-3 or TRBV12-4 and J usage is TRBJ1-6, with 8 bases aligning to TRBD1. V trimming: 6 bases; J trimming: 7 bases; junction bases outside the gene matches: 14. The CDR3 covers 17 residues. The CDR3 region has the DNA TGTGCCAGCAGCCCCGGGACAGGACATCCAAGGAATTCACCCCTCCACTTT. It specifies CASSPGTGHPRNSPLHF.